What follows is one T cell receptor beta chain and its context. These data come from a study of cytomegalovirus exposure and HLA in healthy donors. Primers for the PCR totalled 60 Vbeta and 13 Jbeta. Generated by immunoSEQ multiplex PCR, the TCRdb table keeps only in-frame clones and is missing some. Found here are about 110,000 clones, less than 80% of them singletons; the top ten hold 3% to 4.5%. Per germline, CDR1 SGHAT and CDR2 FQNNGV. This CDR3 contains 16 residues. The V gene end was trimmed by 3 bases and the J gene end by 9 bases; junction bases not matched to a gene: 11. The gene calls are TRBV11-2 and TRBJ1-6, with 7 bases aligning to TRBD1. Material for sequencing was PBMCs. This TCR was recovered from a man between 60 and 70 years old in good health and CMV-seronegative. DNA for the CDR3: TGTGCCAGCAGCTTGGAAGGGGGCCTTCTGGGTTCACCCCTCCACTTT. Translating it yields CASSLEGGLLGSPLHF.